A selection of T cell receptor beta chains follows, all from one sample in a study of blood T cell repertoires in COVID-19. Profiled with immunoSEQ multiplex PCR; TCRdb holds only in-frame clones, not every one. The data show 130,000 to 150,000 clones, 88% seen once. The material sequenced was PBMCs or T cells enriched from blood (not recorded which). The receptors come from a woman in her twenties or thirties with acute COVID-19. The CDR3 runs from the conserved cysteine through the conserved F or W. Each record gives: J gene, V gene, CDR3 protein.

J gene: TRBJ1-2; V gene: TRBV28; CDR3 protein: CASIMGRTNYGYTF
J gene: TRBJ2-7; V gene: TRBV4-1; CDR3 protein: CASSRAPAYEQYF
J gene: TRBJ1-2; V gene: TRBV28; CDR3 protein: CASSFDRTGIYGYTF
J gene: TRBJ1-5; V gene: TRBV6-2/TRBV6-3; CDR3 protein: CASGRDYSNQPQHF
J gene: TRBJ1-6; V gene: TRBV4-1; CDR3 protein: CASSQAGTGVIPLHF
J gene: TRBJ1-2; V gene: TRBV28; CDR3 protein: CASTSTGENYGYTF
J gene: TRBJ1-5; V gene: TRBV30; CDR3 protein: CAWNPTGGYNQPQHF
J gene: TRBJ2-7; V gene: TRBV28; CDR3 protein: CASSPFQGAFYEQYF
J gene: TRBJ1-2; V gene: TRBV5-1; CDR3 protein: CASSPYGQIPDRYGYTF
J gene: TRBJ1-2; V gene: TRBV25-1; CDR3 protein: CASSPGLEYYGYTF
J gene: TRBJ2-7; V gene: TRBV2; CDR3 protein: CASSGWTGGYEQYF
J gene: TRBJ1-3; V gene: TRBV7-2; CDR3 protein: CASSPLQGPPSGNTIYF
J gene: TRBJ2-1; V gene: TRBV15; CDR3 protein: CATSRAQQGAGSYNEQFF
J gene: TRBJ2-1; V gene: TRBV6-4; CDR3 protein: CASSPGLVSYNEQFF
J gene: TRBJ2-5; V gene: TRBV6-2/TRBV6-3; CDR3 protein: CASSYSFPGTSGSGLRETQYF
J gene: TRBJ2-7; V gene: TRBV9; CDR3 protein: CASSASGNPSYEQYF
J gene: TRBJ1-1; V gene: TRBV10-3; CDR3 protein: CAISDLPGVGTEAFF